This T cell receptor (beta chain) was documented in a study of T-cell memory formation after mild COVID-19. Overall study findings and caveats: CD4/CD8 balance held among clones contracting day 15 to 85, and later expanders leaned CD4+. Several responding clones turned up in pre-infection memory, indicating that cross-reactive memory may have taken part.

About this clonotype itself: What it binds is not known.

MiXCR, run by TCRdb on the 5' RACE reads, gives a single entry per CDR3 protein. Found here are approximately 100,000 distinct CDR3 sequences, around 27% of them singletons; the top ten hold roughly 41%. The CDR3 totals 14 residues. V was pared by 9 bases and J by 7 bases, with 19 bases between. Per the germline V gene, CDR1 is MNHEY and CDR2 is SMNVEV (reference sequence). Sequenced input: PBMCs or a T cell subset sorted from them (not recorded which). The TCR was taken from a young man who had mild COVID-19 (a few samples of this study predate the infection). Cell type and time point are not known. This chain uses TRBV27 with TRBJ2-1; the D gene is possibly TRBD1 (5 bases). The chain's CDR3 is CASREKGIVNEQFF. The CDR3 DNA sequence: TGTGCCAGTAGAGAAAAGGGGATTGTAAATGAGCAGTTCTTC.